Shown below are 17 T cell receptor beta chains from a single sample sequenced in a study of early T cells in non-severe SARS-CoV-2 infection (dated by TCRdb to the early 2020s). The library was made by 5' RACE. TCRdb names NextSeq 500 as the instrument used. TCRdb took the public reads, trimmed them with fastp at Q25, ran MiXCR for clone calling and kept in-frame beta chains. Every CDR3 protein is listed once, alongside the most common genes and DNA of its rows. In this sample the table shows 65,000 to 80,000 distinct CDR3 sequences, over 10% of which occur a single time. 1.1% of the sample is in the top ten clones. The specimen sequenced was whole blood. The source is an adult who was a healthcare worker with PCR-confirmed SARS-CoV-2 infection or an uninfected control (not recorded which).

This clonotype was counted ten times or more. The rearrangement joins TRBV29-1 to TRBJ1-1; possibly TRBD1 for D (5 bases). Trimming pared 6 bases from V and 4 bases from J, leaving 12 bases between. The CDR3 is 12 amino acids. Germline V gives CDR1 SQVTM, CDR2 ANQGSEA. This CDR3 is CSVGTRVTEAFF. CDR3 nucleotides: TGCAGCGTGGGGACCAGGGTCACTGAAGCTTTCTTT. The variable domain in full, completed from reference TRBV29-1 and TRBJ1-1, reads SAVISQKPSRDICQRGTSLTIQCQVDSQVTMMFWYRQQPGQSLTLIATANQGSEATYESGFVIDKFPISRPNLTFSTLTVSNMSPEDSSIYLCSVGTRVTEAFFGQGTRLTVV.

This clonotype occurred many times. The J gene is TRBJ1-3, the V gene TRBV14; D is ambiguous. V was clipped by 3 bases and J by 0 bases, with 12 bases between them. Germline-derived CDR1 and CDR2 are SGHDN and FVKESK. The CDR3 sequence is 16 residues long. The CDR3 DNA reads TGTGCCAGCAGCCATTCAAAGGCCTTCTCTGGAAACACCATATATTTT. Translating gives CASSHSKAFSGNTIYF.

The rearrangement uses TRBV7-2 and TRBJ2-3; 8 bases map to TRBD2. Germline CDR1 SGHTA, CDR2 FQGNSA. This CDR3 contains 15 residues. V lost 2 bases to trimming and J lost 2 bases; unmatched junction nucleotides: 3. The CDR3 reads CASSLIGGDTDTQYF. CDR3 nucleotides: TGTGCCAGCAGCTTAATCGGGGGGGACACAGATACGCAGTATTTT.

This clonotype was seen ten or more times. The chain links TRBV18 to TRBJ1-5, with D possibly being TRBD1 (5 bases). The CDR3 covers 15 residues. V was clipped by 5 bases and J by 5 bases, with 16 bases between them. CDR1 is KGHSH, CDR2 LQKENI, per germline. In DNA, the CDR3 is TGTGCCAGCTCAAAAATCGGAGGGGAGGATCAGCCCCAGCATTTT. Its translation is CASSKIGGEDQPQHF.

The gene calls are TRBV20-1 and TRBJ2-3; 7 nucleotides match TRBD2. The CDR3 runs to 13 residues. Germline V CDR1 and CDR2: DFQATT, SNEGSKA (reference sequence). The CDR3: CRPERDGTDTQYF. In nucleotides, the CDR3 is TGCAGGCCGGAGCGGGATGGGACAGATACGCAGTATTTT.

Many counts were recorded for this clonotype. The rearrangement uses TRBV5-4 and TRBJ1-1, with D perhaps TRBD1 (6 bases). The CDR3 consists of 15 residues. Looked up from germline, CDR1 is SGHNT and CDR2 is YYREEE (reference sequence). V gave up 5 bases and J gave up 1 base, with 15 bases separating them. CDR3 sequence (DNA): TGTGCCAGCAGTAACACACCGGGACAGAACACTGAAGCTTTCTTT. This encodes CASSNTPGQNTEAFF.

This clonotype was found many times. The CDR3 coding sequence is TGTGCCAGCAGAAGGAGCGGGACTAGCTCCTACAATGAGCAGTTCTTC. It codes for CASRRSGTSSYNEQFF. The chain couples TRBV12-3 or TRBV12-4 to TRBJ2-1, with 8 bases aligning to TRBD2. V lost 6 bases and J lost 0; bases outside the gene matches: 7. The CDR3 has 16 amino acids.

The chain has TRBV10-2 and TRBJ2-1; the match to TRBD2 covers 9 bases. This CDR3 is 16 amino acids long. CDR1 is WSHSY, CDR2 SAAADI, per germline. The J segment lost 9 bases and the V segment lost 6 bases, leaving 15 bases of the junction unmatched. The CDR3: CASRAGGRQGGGEQFF. In nucleotides, the CDR3 is TGCGCCAGCAGGGCGGGGGGGAGACAGGGCGGCGGTGAGCAGTTCTTC.

Many counts were recorded for this clonotype. The gene calls are TRBV12-3 or TRBV12-4 and TRBJ2-1; D is undetermined. With 4 bases removed from V and 0 bases from J, the gap between germline ends came to 10 bases. The CDR3 has 15 amino acids. CDR3 residues: CASSSQTYSYNEQFF. CDR3 nucleotides: TGTGCCAGCAGTTCACAGACTTACTCCTACAATGAGCAGTTCTTC.

The chain is built from TRBV6-5 and TRBJ2-7; no clear D. Per the germline V gene, CDR1 is MNHEY and CDR2 is SVGAGI. V gave up 8 bases and J gave up 3 bases, with 8 bases separating them. This CDR3 is 11 amino acids long. The DNA for the CDR3 is TGTGCCAGCGGGCGTTTCTACGAGCAGTACTTC. The encoded protein is CASGRFYEQYF.

This chain uses TRBV30 with TRBJ2-1; D possibly matches TRBD1 or TRBD2 (5 bases each). Germline V lookup: CDR1 GTSNPN, CDR2 SVGIG (reference sequence). V lost 5 bases and J lost 1, with 12 bases in between. CDR3 length: 14 residues. The CDR3, as DNA: TGTGCCTGGGGGACCAAACGGTCCTACAATGAGCAGTTCTTC. Amino acids: CAWGTKRSYNEQFF.

This clonotype was picked up many times. The CDR3 loop is CSAHSIQGRWFF. The CDR3 bases are TGCAGTGCTCATAGTATACAGGGTCGGTGGTTCTTC. The chain uses TRBV20-1 and TRBJ2-1; a weak D match, TRBD1 (6 bases). Per germline, CDR1 DFQATT and CDR2 SNEGSKA (reference sequence). The CDR3 totals 12 residues. Trimming left V 5 bases short and J 15 bases short, with 20 bases between.

This clonotype was counted many times. The chain combines TRBV7-2 with TRBJ1-3, with TRBD1 identical over 8 bases. Germline V CDR1 and CDR2: SGHTA, FQGNSA. J was trimmed by 1 base and V by 2 bases; bases with no gene match: 7. The CDR3 has 17 amino acids. The CDR3 DNA sequence: TGTGCCAGCAGCTTAAACGGACAGGGAGCGTCTGGAAACACCATATATTTT. It is translated as CASSLNGQGASGNTIYF.

This clonotype was seen only a few times. The chain carries TRBV5-1 and TRBJ2-5; weak D call: TRBD1 (6 bases). Between the trimmed V and J ends, which lost 1 base and 4 bases, there was a span of 8 bases. CDR1 is SGHRS and CDR2 is YFSETQ in the germline V gene. This CDR3 region has 13 residues. The CDR3 reads CASSLMGAETQYF. The DNA of the CDR3 is TGCGCCAGCAGCTTGATGGGGGCAGAGACCCAGTACTTC.

The sample holds many counts of this clonotype. The chain couples TRBV7-2 to TRBJ2-7, with D maybe TRBD2 (6 bases). In germline, CDR1 is SGHTA, CDR2 FQGNSA. V lost 5 bases to trimming and J lost 4 bases, with 21 bases between them. The CDR3 is 16 residues long. DNA for the CDR3: TGTGCCAGCAGCGCGTCTGTGGGACTTACGATTTACGAGCAGTACTTC. This encodes CASSASVGLTIYEQYF.

This clonotype came up many times. This chain uses TRBV7-2 with TRBJ1-2; D gene uncertain. CDR1 and CDR2 (germline): SGHTA, FQGNSA. This CDR3 region has 14 residues. Trimming took off 4 bases at V and 3 bases at J, with 12 bases between the two ends. CDR3 in DNA: TGTGCCAGCAGCTCCGGACCGAACTACTATGGCTACACCTTC. It encodes CASSSGPNYYGYTF.

In its sample, this clonotype was seen many times. This sequence joins TRBV3-1 and TRBJ2-7, with a possible D match to TRBD2 (6 bases). The CDR3 runs to 16 residues. With 2 bases removed from V and 0 bases from J, the gap between germline ends came to 14 bases. Germline V gene data show CDR1 as LGHDT and CDR2 as YNNKEL (reference sequence). The CDR3 sequence: CASSQIGSGPSYEQYF. As DNA, the CDR3 is TGTGCCAGCAGCCAAATCGGAAGCGGGCCCTCCTACGAGCAGTACTTC.